The 22 T cell receptor beta chains reported below all come from one sample, sequenced in a study of T cells after yellow fever vaccination. MiXCR, run by TCRdb on the 5' RACE reads, gives a single entry per CDR3 protein. The sample gives hundreds of thousands of distinct CDR3 sequences, 6.2% of which show up once; about 15% is in the top ten. The sequencing here drew on PBMCs, taken 5 days after the yellow fever booster vaccination. The receptor set was obtained from a young man who received the YFV17D yellow fever vaccine.

Only a few counts were recorded for this clonotype. Germline is not matched at one junction end, which may reflect a read error. V and J are TRBV7-8 and TRBJ2-5; no definite D call. In germline, CDR1 is SGHVS, CDR2 FQNEAQ. This CDR3 region has 11 residues. The CDR3 protein is CASSFGFHVNF. In nucleotides, the CDR3 is TGTGCCAGCAGCTTCGGGTTCCACGTTAACTTC.

This clonotype was counted a few times. The J gene is TRBJ2-3, the V gene TRBV7-2; tentatively, D is TRBD2 (5 bases). CDR3 size: 15 residues. Trimming took off 3 bases at V and 6 bases at J, with 16 bases between the two ends. Germline V gene lookup returns CDR1 SGHTA and CDR2 FQGNSA. The CDR3 loop is CASSLGNLRGDTQYF. The CDR3 DNA is TGTGCCAGCAGCTTGGGTAACCTGCGAGGGGATACGCAGTATTTT.

The chain carries TRBV29-1 and TRBJ1-2, with a weak D call TRBD1 (6 bases). The CDR3 has 11 residues. V was clipped by 7 bases and J by 7 bases, with 13 bases between them. Germline V CDR1 and CDR2: SQVTM, ANQGSEA. DNA for the CDR3: TGCAGCGACCGGGACACCGCTGGCTACACCTTC. Translation gives CSDRDTAGYTF.

There are many counts of this clonotype. The rearrangement uses TRBV15 and TRBJ2-7, with D possibly TRBD1 on 6 matching bases. Germline V gene data show CDR1 as LNHNV and CDR2 as YYDKDF (reference sequence). V was clipped by 3 bases and J by 6 bases, with 27 bases between them. The CDR3 is 18 residues long. This CDR3 reads CATSSPRSAGTLTTEQYF. In DNA form, the CDR3 reads TGTGCCACCAGCAGTCCCCGTTCCGCCGGGACACTAACGACCGAGCAGTACTTC.

A few counts support this clonotype. The rearrangement links TRBV20-1 to TRBJ2-2; maybe TRBD1 (8 bases). Per the germline V gene, CDR1 is DFQATT and CDR2 is SNEGSKA (reference sequence). With 5 bases removed from V and 3 bases from J, the gap between germline ends came to 13 bases. This CDR3 is 14 amino acids long. CDR3 protein: CSARTGRDTGELFF. Here the CDR3 DNA reads TGCAGTGCTCGGACAGGGAGGGACACCGGGGAGCTGTTTTTT.

This clonotype was seen at least ten times. CDR3 in amino acids: CASSLYVTEAFF. In DNA form, the CDR3 reads TGTGCCAGCAGCTTATATGTCACTGAAGCTTTCTTT. This chain joins TRBV7-9 and TRBJ1-1, with D hard to call. V lost 2 bases to trimming and J lost 4 bases, with 5 bases between them. This CDR3 is built from 12 residues. The germline V gene encodes CDR1 SEHNR and CDR2 FQNEAQ (reference sequence).

V usage is TRBV6-1 and J usage is TRBJ2-7; TRBD2 agrees at 11 bases. The germline CDR1 and CDR2 sequences are MNHNS and SASEGT. The CDR3 is 14 residues long. V trimming: 6 bases; J trimming: 3 bases; junction bases outside the gene matches: 4. The CDR3 DNA reads TGTGCCAGCAGCGCAGGGACTAGCGGCTACGAGCAGTACTTC. Amino acid sequence: CASSAGTSGYEQYF.

This clonotype was seen more than once but under ten times. J is TRBJ2-1 and V is TRBV20-1; 10 bases match TRBD1. CDR1 is DFQATT, CDR2 SNEGSKA, per germline (reference sequence). The CDR3 is made up of 16 amino acids. V dropped 3 bases and J dropped 7; count of bases not matched to a gene: 12. The CDR3 nucleotides are TGCAGTGCTAGTCACCGGGACAGGGGAGTTGGGAATGAGCAGTTCTTC. Translating gives CSASHRDRGVGNEQFF.

This clonotype has ten or more counts. The chain links TRBV6-1 to TRBJ2-7, with D possibly called TRBD1 or TRBD2 (5 bases each). CDR1 is MNHNS and CDR2 is SASEGT in the germline V gene. The CDR3 is made up of 14 amino acids. Trimming removed 9 bases at V and 2 bases at J, with 17 bases between. CDR3 DNA sequence: TGTGCCAGTTGGGACCCCCGGCGAACCTACGAGCAGTACTTC. Amino acids: CASWDPRRTYEQYF.

This rearrangement joins TRBV19 to TRBJ2-5, with D tentatively TRBD1 (5 bases). Trimming took 9 bases from V and 4 from J, leaving 12 bases between them. Germline lookup yields CDR1 LNHDA and CDR2 SQIVND (reference sequence). The CDR3 spans 12 residues. CDR3 in DNA: TGTGCCAGGGTAGGGGTTGGAGAGACCCAGTACTTC. Residues: CARVGVGETQYF.

This sequence joins TRBV23-1 and TRBJ2-7; 9 bases fit TRBD2. TRBV23-1 falls under the ORF class, with uncertain function. After removal of 0 bases from V and 5 bases from J, the junction contained 11 bases not matched to a gene. The CDR3 covers 17 residues. The CDR3 loop reads CASSQSRREGPNNEQYF. CDR3 nucleotides: TGCGCCAGCAGTCAATCGAGGCGGGAGGGCCCTAATAACGAGCAGTACTTC.

This clonotype was found many times. The chain combines TRBV20-1 with TRBJ1-1; D remains unclear. Germline V lookup: CDR1 DFQATT, CDR2 SNEGSKA (reference sequence). The CDR3 has 10 residues. With 1 base removed from V and 5 bases from J, the gap between germline ends came to 2 bases. CDR3: CSARVTEAFF. In DNA form, the CDR3 reads TGCAGTGCTAGAGTTACTGAAGCTTTCTTT.

This clonotype was observed a few times. V gene TRBV20-1 combines with J gene TRBJ2-3; 7 nucleotides align to TRBD2. The CDR3 is 14 residues long. Germline loops: CDR1 DFQATT, CDR2 SNEGSKA (reference sequence). V was clipped by 3 bases and J by 3 bases; unmatched bases: 6. The CDR3 sequence: CSARRGTGTDTQYF. CDR3 DNA sequence: TGCAGTGCTAGGCGGGGGACGGGGACAGATACGCAGTATTTT.

Many counts were recorded for this clonotype. The V and J genes are TRBV5-1 and TRBJ1-5; D gene uncertain. The germline V gene encodes CDR1 SGHRS and CDR2 YFSETQ. CDR3 length equals 14 residues. V shed 0 bases and J shed 6 bases, with 10 bases lying between them. CDR3 coding DNA: TGCGCCAGCAGCTTGGAAGGGTCGGGTCAGCCCCAGCATTTT. Its translation is CASSLEGSGQPQHF.

This sequence joins TRBV6-1 and TRBJ1-1; 8 positions agree with TRBD1. V lost 6 bases, J lost 2 bases, and 5 bases stayed unmatched. The CDR3 has 14 amino acids. The germline V gene encodes CDR1 MNHNS and CDR2 SASEGT. The CDR3 region has the DNA TGTGCCAGCAGGCCAGGGGGCTCTAACACTGAAGCTTTCTTT. It translates to CASRPGGSNTEAFF.

This clonotype has at least ten counts. V gene TRBV7-2 combines with J gene TRBJ2-3; possibly TRBD1 or TRBD2 for D (5 bases each). Per the germline V gene, CDR1 is SGHTA and CDR2 is FQGNSA. The CDR3 is 16 residues long. Trimming removed 5 bases at V and 1 base at J, with 16 bases between. DNA of the CDR3: TGTGCCAGCAGCCCCGTGGGGGTTACGGGCACAGATACGCAGTATTTT. Translated, it gives CASSPVGVTGTDTQYF. The variable domain in full, completed from reference TRBV7-2 and TRBJ2-3, reads GAGVSQSPSNKVTEKGKDVELRCDPISGHTALYWYRQSLGQGLEFLIYFQGNSAPDKSGLPSDRFSAERTGGSVSTLTIQRTQQEDSAVYLCASSPVGVTGTDTQYFGPGTRLTVL.

This clonotype was detected once. The chain couples TRBV5-4 to TRBJ2-7; D is possibly TRBD1 (6 bases). CDR3 length: 14 residues. The germline V and J ends were trimmed by 9 bases and 3 bases, with 19 bases remaining between them. The V gene's germline CDR1 is SGHNT and CDR2 YYREEE (reference sequence). The CDR3 is CATSDRRRDYEQYF. CDR3 coding DNA: TGTGCCACCTCAGACAGGCGACGGGACTACGAGCAGTACTTC.

This clonotype has ten or more counts. The chain joins TRBV10-3 to TRBJ1-6; 10 bases are shared with TRBD1. Germline V gives CDR1 ENHRY, CDR2 SYGVKD. This CDR3 comprises 14 residues. V was clipped by 6 bases and J by 10 bases; unmatched bases: 6. The CDR3 nucleotides are TGTGCCATCAGAACCGGGACAGGGGACTCACCCCTCCACTTT. Amino acid sequence: CAIRTGTGDSPLHF.

A remark on this clonotype: Compared with germline, one end of the junction differs, possibly owing to a read error. This chain joins TRBV20-1 and TRBJ1-1; D gene ambiguous. The CDR3 is made up of 16 amino acids. CDR1 and CDR2 (germline): DFQATT, SNEGSKA (reference sequence). The CDR3 is CCASVQGKRMNTEAFF. Here the CDR3 DNA reads TGCTGTGCTAGTGTCCAAGGGAAAAGAATGAACACTGAAGCTTTCTTT.

This clonotype appeared a few times. V gene TRBV29-1 combines with J gene TRBJ2-3; 10 bases agree with TRBD1. Trimming at V came to 7 bases and at J to 9 bases, leaving 10 bases not matched to a gene. The germline CDR1 and CDR2 sequences are SQVTM and ANQGSEA. This CDR3 contains 13 residues. The CDR3 sequence is CSAEGDRGDTQYF. In DNA, the CDR3 is TGCAGCGCCGAGGGGGACAGGGGTGACACGCAGTATTTT.

This clonotype came up a few times. The chain employs TRBV7-9 and TRBJ1-1; 9 bases map to TRBD1. Germline CDR1 reads SEHNR; CDR2 reads FQNEAQ (reference sequence). Trimming removed 4 bases from V and 3 bases from J; junction bases left unmatched: 6. The CDR3 is made up of 15 amino acids. CDR3 sequence: CASSSGGQGYTEAFF. The CDR3 DNA reads TGTGCCAGCAGCTCCGGAGGACAGGGGTACACTGAAGCTTTCTTT.

The chain joins TRBV7-9 to TRBJ2-1; D is perhaps TRBD2 (5 bases). The CDR3 totals 14 residues. The V and J ends lost 1 base and 5 bases respectively, with 9 bases between them. Germline assignment: CDR1 SEHNR and CDR2 FQNEAQ (reference sequence). CDR3 coding DNA: TGTGCCAGCAGCTTAGGTTCCGGGAACAATGAGCAGTTCTTC. It is translated as CASSLGSGNNEQFF. Filled out from reference TRBV7-9 and TRBJ2-1, the complete variable domain reads DTGVSQNPRHKITKRGQNVTFRCDPISEHNRLYWYRQTLGQGPEFLTYFQNEAQLEKSRLLSDRFSAERPKGSFSTLEIQRTEQGDSAMYLCASSLGSGNNEQFFGPGTRLTVL.